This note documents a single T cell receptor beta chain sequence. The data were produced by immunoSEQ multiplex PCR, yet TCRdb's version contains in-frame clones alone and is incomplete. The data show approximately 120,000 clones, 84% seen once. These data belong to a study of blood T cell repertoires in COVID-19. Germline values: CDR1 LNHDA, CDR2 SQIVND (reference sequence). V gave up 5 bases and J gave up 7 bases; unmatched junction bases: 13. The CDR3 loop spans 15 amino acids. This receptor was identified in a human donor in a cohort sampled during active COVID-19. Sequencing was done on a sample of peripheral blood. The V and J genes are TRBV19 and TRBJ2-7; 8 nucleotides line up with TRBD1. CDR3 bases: TGTGCCAGTAGTTTACCGGGACAGGCCATCAAGGAGCAGTACTTC. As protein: CASSLPGQAIKEQYF.